This note documents a single TCR beta chain sequence. The sample belongs to a study of blood T cell repertoires in COVID-19. Study-level background: The United States, Italy and Spain were the sources of the acute and convalescent COVID-19 samples. Nucleic acid was either cDNA or gDNA, and it came from T cells, B-cell-depleted T cells, or PBMCs.

V was shortened by 2 bases and J by 3 bases, with 14 bases between the two germline ends. The CDR3 consists of 15 residues. The germline gives CDR1 MNHEY, CDR2 SVGEGT. Generated by immunoSEQ multiplex PCR, the TCRdb table keeps only in-frame clones and is missing some. Here the sample spans under 250,000 clones, about 90% being singletons. V and J are TRBV6-2 or TRBV6-3 and TRBJ2-7; the D gene is possibly TRBD1 (6 bases). Sequenced sample: peripheral blood. The receptor was isolated from a man aged 18 to 30 with active or convalescent COVID-19. The CDR3 here is CASSYPRTVIYEQYF. In DNA form, the CDR3 reads TGTGCCAGCAGTTACCCACGGACAGTCATCTACGAGCAGTACTTC.